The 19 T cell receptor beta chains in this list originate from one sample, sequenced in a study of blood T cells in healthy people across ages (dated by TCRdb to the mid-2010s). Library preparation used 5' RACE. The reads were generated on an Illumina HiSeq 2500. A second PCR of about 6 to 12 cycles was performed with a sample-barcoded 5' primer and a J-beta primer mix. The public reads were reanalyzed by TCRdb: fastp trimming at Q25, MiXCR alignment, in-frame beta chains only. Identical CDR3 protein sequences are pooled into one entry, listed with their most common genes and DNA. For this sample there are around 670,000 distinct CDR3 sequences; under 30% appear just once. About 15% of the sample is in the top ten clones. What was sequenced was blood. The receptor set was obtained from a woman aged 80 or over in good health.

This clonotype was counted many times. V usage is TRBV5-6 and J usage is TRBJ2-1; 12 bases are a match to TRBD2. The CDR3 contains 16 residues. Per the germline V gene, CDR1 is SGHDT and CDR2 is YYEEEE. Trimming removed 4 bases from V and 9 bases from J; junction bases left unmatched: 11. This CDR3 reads CASSPQLAGGRGEQFF. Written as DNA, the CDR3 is TGTGCCAGCAGCCCCCAACTAGCGGGGGGCCGTGGTGAGCAGTTCTTC.

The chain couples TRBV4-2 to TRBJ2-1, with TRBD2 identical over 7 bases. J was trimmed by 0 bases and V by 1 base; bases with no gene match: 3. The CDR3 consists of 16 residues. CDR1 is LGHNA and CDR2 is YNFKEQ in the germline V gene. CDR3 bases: TGTGCCAGCAGCCAAGGACTAGCCATCTCCTACAATGAGCAGTTCTTC. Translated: CASSQGLAISYNEQFF.

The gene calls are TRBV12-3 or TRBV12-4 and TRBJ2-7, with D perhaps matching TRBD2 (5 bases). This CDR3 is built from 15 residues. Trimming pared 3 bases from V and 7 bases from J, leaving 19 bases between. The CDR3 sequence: CASSFRGPGSLEQYF. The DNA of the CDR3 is TGTGCCAGCAGTTTTCGAGGGCCAGGCTCCCTGGAGCAGTACTTC.

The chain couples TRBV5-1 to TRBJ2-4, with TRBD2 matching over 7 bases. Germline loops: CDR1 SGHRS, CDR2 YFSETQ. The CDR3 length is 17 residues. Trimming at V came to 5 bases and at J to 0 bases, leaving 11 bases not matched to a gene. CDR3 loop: CASSQRGDSLAKNIQYF. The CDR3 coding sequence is TGCGCCAGCAGTCAGCGGGGAGACTCTTTAGCCAAAAACATTCAGTACTTC.

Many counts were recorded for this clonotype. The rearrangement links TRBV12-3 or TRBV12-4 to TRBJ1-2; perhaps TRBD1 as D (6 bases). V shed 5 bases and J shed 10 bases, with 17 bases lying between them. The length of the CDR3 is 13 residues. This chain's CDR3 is CASSPPRQVDYTF. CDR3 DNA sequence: TGTGCCAGCAGTCCCCCGAGACAGGTCGACTACACCTTC.

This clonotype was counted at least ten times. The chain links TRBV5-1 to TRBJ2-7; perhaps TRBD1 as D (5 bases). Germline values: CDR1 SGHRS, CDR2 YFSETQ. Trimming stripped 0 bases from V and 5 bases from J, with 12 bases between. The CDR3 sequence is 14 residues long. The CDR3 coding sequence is TGCGCCAGCAGCTTGGAGGGCAGGGTAAACGAGCAGTACTTC. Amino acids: CASSLEGRVNEQYF.

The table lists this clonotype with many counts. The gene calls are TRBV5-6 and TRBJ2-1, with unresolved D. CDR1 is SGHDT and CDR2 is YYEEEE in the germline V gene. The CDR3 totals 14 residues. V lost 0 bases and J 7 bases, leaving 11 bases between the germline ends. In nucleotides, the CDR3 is TGTGCCAGCAGCTTGGTGGGTGTATTGAATGAGCAGTTCTTC. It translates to CASSLVGVLNEQFF.

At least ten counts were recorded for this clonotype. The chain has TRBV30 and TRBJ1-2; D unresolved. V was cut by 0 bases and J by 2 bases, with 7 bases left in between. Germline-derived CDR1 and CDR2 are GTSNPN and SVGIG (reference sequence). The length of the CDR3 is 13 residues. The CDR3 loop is CAWSVRGNYGYTF. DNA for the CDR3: TGTGCCTGGAGTGTAAGAGGAAACTATGGCTACACCTTC.

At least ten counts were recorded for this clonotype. The CDR3 loop reads CASSPGPGGNQPQHF. The CDR3 bases are TGTGCCAGCAGCCCTGGCCCAGGGGGCAATCAGCCCCAGCATTTT. V gene TRBV7-6 combines with J gene TRBJ1-5; D possibly corresponds to TRBD1 (6 bases). The germline V gene encodes CDR1 SGHVS and CDR2 FNYEAQ. V was pared by 5 bases and J by 2 bases, with 13 bases between. The CDR3 contains 15 residues. Based on the CDR3 plus reference TRBV7-6 and TRBJ1-5, the full variable domain is GAGVSQSPRYKVTKRGQDVALRCDPISGHVSLYWYRQALGQGPEFLTYFNYEAQQDKSGLPNDRFSAERPEGSISTLTIQRTEQRDSAMYRCASSPGPGGNQPQHFGDGTRLSIL.

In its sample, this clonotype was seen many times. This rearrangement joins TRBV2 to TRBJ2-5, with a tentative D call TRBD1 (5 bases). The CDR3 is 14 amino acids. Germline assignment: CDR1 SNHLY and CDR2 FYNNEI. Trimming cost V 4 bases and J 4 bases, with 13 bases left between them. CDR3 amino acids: CASSAGGAGETQYF. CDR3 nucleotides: TGTGCCAGCAGTGCCGGTGGGGCCGGAGAGACCCAGTACTTC.

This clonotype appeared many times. The CDR3 sequence is CSARSLTGGQNQPQHF. As DNA, the CDR3 is TGCAGTGCGAGGTCCCTGACAGGGGGCCAGAATCAGCCCCAGCATTTT. The chain combines TRBV20-1 with TRBJ1-5, with 10 bases aligning to TRBD1. Germline trimming cut 6 bases from V and 4 bases from J; bases unmatched to any gene: 12. The germline gives CDR1 DFQATT, CDR2 SNEGSKA (reference sequence). The CDR3 has 16 residues.

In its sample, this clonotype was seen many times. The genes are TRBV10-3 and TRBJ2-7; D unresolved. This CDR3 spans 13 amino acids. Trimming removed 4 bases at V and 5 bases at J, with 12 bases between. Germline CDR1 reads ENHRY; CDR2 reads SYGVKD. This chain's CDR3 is CAISASERDEQYF. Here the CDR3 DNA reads TGTGCCATCAGTGCGTCAGAAAGGGACGAGCAGTACTTC.

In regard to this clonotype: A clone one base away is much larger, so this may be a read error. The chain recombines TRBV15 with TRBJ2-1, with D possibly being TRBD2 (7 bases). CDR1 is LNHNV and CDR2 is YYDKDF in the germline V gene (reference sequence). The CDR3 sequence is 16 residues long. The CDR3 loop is CATSRDNPGGYNGQFF. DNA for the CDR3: TGTGCCACCAGCAGAGATAACCCGGGGGGCTACAATGGGCAGTTCTTC.

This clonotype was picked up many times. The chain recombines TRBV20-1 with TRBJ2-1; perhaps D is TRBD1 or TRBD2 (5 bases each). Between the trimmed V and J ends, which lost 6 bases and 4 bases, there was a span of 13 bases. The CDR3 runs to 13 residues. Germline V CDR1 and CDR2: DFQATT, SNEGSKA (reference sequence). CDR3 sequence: CSAGRQRYNEQFF. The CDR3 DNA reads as TGCAGTGCGGGACGGCAAAGGTACAATGAGCAGTTCTTC.

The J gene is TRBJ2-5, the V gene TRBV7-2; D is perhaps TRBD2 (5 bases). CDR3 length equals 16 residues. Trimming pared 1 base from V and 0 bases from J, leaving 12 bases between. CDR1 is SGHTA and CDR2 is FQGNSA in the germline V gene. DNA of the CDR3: TGTGCCAGCAGCTTAGAAGGGCTAGCATACCAAGAGACCCAGTACTTC. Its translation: CASSLEGLAYQETQYF.

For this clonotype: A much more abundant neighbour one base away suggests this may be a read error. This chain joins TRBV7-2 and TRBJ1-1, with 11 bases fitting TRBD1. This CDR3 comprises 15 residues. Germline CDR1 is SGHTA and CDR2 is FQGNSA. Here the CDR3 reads CAGSIGTGGRTEAFF. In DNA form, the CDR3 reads TGTGCCGGCAGCATAGGGACAGGGGGGAGGACTGAAGCTTTCTTT.

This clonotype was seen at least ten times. The CDR3 region has the DNA TGTGCCATCAGTGAGGGGACCACAGGGCAGGAGGAGCAGTTCTTC. Translated, it gives CAISEGTTGQEEQFF. The chain has TRBV10-3 and TRBJ2-1; D perhaps matches TRBD1 (6 bases). Trimming left V 2 bases short and J 10 bases short, with 18 bases between. CDR3 length: 15 residues. Germline CDR1 reads ENHRY; CDR2 reads SYGVKD.

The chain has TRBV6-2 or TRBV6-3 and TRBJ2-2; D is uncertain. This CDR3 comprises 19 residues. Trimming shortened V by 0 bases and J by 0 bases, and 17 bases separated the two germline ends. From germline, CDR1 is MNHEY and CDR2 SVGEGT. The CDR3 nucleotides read TGTGCCAGCAGTTACTCGATAAGGCGGTCAGACGCGAACACCGGGGAGCTGTTTTTT. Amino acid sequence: CASSYSIRRSDANTGELFF.

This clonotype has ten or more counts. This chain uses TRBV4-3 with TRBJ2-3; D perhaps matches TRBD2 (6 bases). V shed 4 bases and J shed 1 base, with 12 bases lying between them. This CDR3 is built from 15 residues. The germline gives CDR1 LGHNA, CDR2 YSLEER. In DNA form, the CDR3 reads TGCGCCAGCAGCCTCGCGGCTAGCGGCACAGATACGCAGTATTTT. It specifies CASSLAASGTDTQYF.